A single T cell receptor beta chain is shown here with its context. What this receptor recognizes is not known. This may arise from a read error, as a much more abundant clone is one base away. Since the CDR3 does not end with the conserved phenylalanine or tryptophan, this likely comes from a read error. The data were taken from a study of T cell repertoires in cytomegalovirus infection (dated by TCRdb to between 2018 and 2020). Some background on the complete study: The HLA type of each donor mattered for the analysis, because public TCR beta signatures pointed to carriage of CMV infection along with the matching HLA type.

The listed sequencing device is Illumina HiSeq 1500. Using fastp trimming at Q25 and MiXCR clonotype assembly, TCRdb reanalyzed the public sequencing data and kept in-frame beta chains. A single entry per CDR3 protein holds the most common genes and DNA from its merged rows. This sample has approximately 490,000 distinct CDR3 sequences in its table, and about 11% of those were observed once. The top ten hold about 9.4% of the sample. For CDR1 and CDR2, the germline V gene (reference sequence) lists LNHDA and SQIVND. The CDR3 contains 14 residues when both ends are counted. Only the CDR3 DNA stays, 42 bases, in frame from base 1. Trimming takes 3 bases from V and 8 bases from J, and the germline ends sit 11 bases apart. General study outcomes and caveats: Carriers of CMV infection plus the relevant HLA type were discriminated by the cumulative frequency of public TCR beta family members in the study cohort and in an independent approximately 360-donor cohort. The ex vivo response was dominated by HLA-C-restricted CMV-specific TCR beta clonotypes, and the single most frequent clonotype in two of eight donors was supplied by these HLA-C-restricted clonotypes.

Recombination connected TRBV19 to TRBJ1-6; there is no confident call for the D gene. The receptor was isolated from a human donor in good health (CMV status not recorded). Some clones in this sample may be carry-over from other donors' samples. Sequencing was performed on PBMCs. The nucleotide sequence is given as TGTGCCAGTAGTATCGGACCTTGGGATTCACCCCTCCACGTT. It translates to CASSIGPWDSPLHV.